Sequencing of this TCR beta chain was carried out in a study of T cell responses to AZD1222 COVID-19 vaccine. Note on this clone: Its antigen is not known.

The study's findings and limits: Close to half of all spike-specific TCRs reportedly target regions of the variants that are unmutated. Two AZD1222 doses significantly raised spike-specific TCR breadth and depth over controls.

V was clipped by 7 bases and J by 1 base, with 4 bases between them. The CDR3 contains 11 residues. Looked up from germline, CDR1 is MDHEN and CDR2 is SYDVKM. Using immunoSEQ multiplex PCR, the repertoire was profiled, and TCRdb retains in-frame clones only, with some absent. The table records some 99,000 clones, about 88% of them present only once. The receptor's source is an adult in good health. The chain couples TRBV28 to TRBJ1-1; D is ambiguous. The sample in question was peripheral blood, obtained on day 0 of AZD1222 vaccination. The CDR3 bases are TGTGCCAGCAAGGGGAACACTGAAGCTTTCTTT. It yields the protein CASKGNTEAFF.